This T cell receptor (beta chain) was documented in a study of sequential checkpoint blockade in melanoma. CDR3 size: 14 residues. CDR1 and CDR2 from the germline V gene are MNHGY and SAAAGT. V shed 0 bases and J shed 0 bases, with 5 bases lying between them. Treatment noted: randomized to nivolumab then ipilimumab (arm A) or the reverse (arm B). Measured with immunoSEQ multiplex PCR; TCRdb has only the in-frame clones, and not every one. This sample has more than 3,000 clones, with roughly 23% found just once. The TCR comes from a human donor with melanoma. This material consisted of tumor tissue (inferred from file names), taken from a patient given nivolumab and ipilimumab in sequence. This rearrangement joins TRBV6-8 to TRBJ1-1; D gene ambiguous. The CDR3 sequence is CASSYSSLNTEAFF. CDR3 DNA sequence: TGTGCCAGCAGTTACTCGTCGTTGAACACTGAAGCTTTCTTT.